This passage covers 14 T cell receptor beta chains from one sample sequenced in a study of T cells in Graves' hyperthyroidism and ophthalmopathy. There were TCR beta CDR3 regions amplified from RNA transcripts. TCR CDR3 regions were first amplified by RT-PCR with HTBI primers. TCRdb passed the multiplex PCR reads through MiXCR, listing each CDR3 protein once. Among 300,000 to 450,000 distinct CDR3 sequences listed, about 18% were seen once. The sample comprised blood. The receptors were sampled from a woman aged 25-40 years with Graves' hyperthyroidism that later progressed to Graves' ophthalmopathy.

This clonotype was seen only a few times. This chain links TRBV2 with TRBJ2-3, with TRBD2 matching over 10 bases. V lost 7 bases and J lost 2; bases outside the gene matches: 3. The CDR3 is 14 residues long. Germline CDR1 and CDR2: SNHLY and FYNNEI. CDR3 in DNA: TGTGCCAGCAAGACTAGCGGGTACACAGATACGCAGTATTTT. It encodes CASKTSGYTDTQYF.

At least ten counts were recorded for this clonotype. The chain combines TRBV6-1 with TRBJ2-7; D gene unclear. Per the germline V gene, CDR1 is MNHNS and CDR2 is SASEGT. Trimming left V 6 bases short and J 0 bases short, with 9 bases between. The CDR3 spans 13 residues. CDR3 region: CASRLLSSYEQYF. The CDR3 region has the DNA TGTGCCAGCAGACTACTATCCTCCTACGAGCAGTACTTC.

A few counts support this clonotype. The chain combines TRBV19 with TRBJ2-1, with 9 bases identical to TRBD2. CDR1 LNHDA and CDR2 SQIVND come from the germline V gene (reference sequence). The junction had 6 bases not matched to a gene; V was cut back by 3 bases and J by 6 bases. The CDR3 consists of 15 residues. The CDR3 is CASSILAGGINEQFF. The CDR3 DNA sequence: TGTGCCAGTAGTATCCTGGCGGGAGGGATCAATGAGCAGTTCTTC.

This clonotype has a count of ten or more. This chain joins TRBV5-1 and TRBJ1-6, with D possibly matching TRBD1 (5 bases). Germline V lookup: CDR1 SGHRS, CDR2 YFSETQ. Between the trimmed V and J ends, which lost 4 bases and 8 bases, there was a span of 25 bases. The CDR3 loop spans 18 amino acids. CDR3 in amino acids: CASSGRDSLSPAYSPLHF. The CDR3 DNA reads as TGCGCCAGCAGCGGCCGGGACTCCCTTTCTCCTGCGTATTCACCCCTCCACTTT.

V and J are TRBV25-1 and TRBJ1-1; tentative D call: TRBD1 (6 bases). The CDR3 runs 12 residues. V was clipped by 3 bases and J by 5 bases, with 7 bases between them. Germline V gene data show CDR1 as MGHDK and CDR2 as SYGVNS. Written as DNA, the CDR3 is TGTGCCAGCAGTGATACAGGGACTGAAGCTTTCTTT. Amino acid sequence: CASSDTGTEAFF.

At least ten counts were recorded for this clonotype. V is TRBV20-1 and J is TRBJ2-1, with D maybe TRBD2 (7 bases). This CDR3 comprises 14 residues. Trimming took 6 bases from V and 5 from J, leaving 17 bases between them. The germline V gene has CDR1 DFQATT and CDR2 SNEGSKA (reference sequence). CDR3 nucleotide sequence: TGCAGTGCCCCCCATAGGGGGGGAAACAATGAGCAGTTCTTC. Translated: CSAPHRGGNNEQFF.

The chain carries TRBV3-1 and TRBJ2-7; 9 bases match TRBD1. This CDR3 comprises 15 residues. V lost 5 bases and J lost 2; bases outside the gene matches: 7. Germline V CDR1 and CDR2: LGHDT, YNNKEL (reference sequence). The CDR3 sequence is CASSSPGQGTYEQYF. DNA of the CDR3: TGTGCCAGCAGCAGCCCGGGACAGGGAACCTACGAGCAGTACTTC.

This clonotype was detected many times. The chain uses TRBV20-1 and TRBJ2-5; a possible D gene is TRBD1 (5 bases). This CDR3 comprises 16 residues. V shed 3 bases and J shed 2 bases, with 19 bases lying between them. Germline V CDR1 and CDR2: DFQATT, SNEGSKA (reference sequence). The CDR3 DNA reads as TGCAGTGCTAGGGACCAGGGATTTAGGCGTCAAGAGACCCAGTACTTC. Translation gives CSARDQGFRRQETQYF.

This clonotype was found many times. CDR3 coding DNA: TGCGCCAGCAGCCAAGAGCCGGGCGGGAACACTGAAGCTTTCTTT. Its protein is CASSQEPGGNTEAFF. The chain is built from TRBV4-1 and TRBJ1-1; D unresolved. CDR3 size: 15 residues. V was cut by 0 bases and J by 1 base, with 9 bases left in between. Germline CDR1 and CDR2: MGHRA and YSYEKL.

In its sample, this clonotype was seen many times. This chain joins TRBV3-1 and TRBJ1-6; the D gene is possibly TRBD1 (6 bases). V gave up 7 bases and J gave up 7 bases, with 20 bases separating them. The CDR3 consists of 16 residues. Germline-derived CDR1 and CDR2 are LGHDT and YNNKEL (reference sequence). The CDR3 DNA reads TGTGCCAGCACCCTAGGGGGGGGAGTTAGGAATTCACCCCTCCACTTT. It translates to CASTLGGGVRNSPLHF. Combining the CDR3 with reference TRBV3-1 and TRBJ1-6 gives the whole variable domain DTAVSQTPKYLVTQMGNDKSIKCEQNLGHDTMYWYKQDSKKFLKIMFSYNNKELIINETVPNRFSPKSPDKAHLNLHINSLELGDSAVYFCASTLGGGVRNSPLHFGNGTRLTVT.

The chain carries TRBV29-1 and TRBJ1-2, with D unclear. V was trimmed by 6 bases and J by 7 bases, leaving 12 bases between them. The germline CDR1 and CDR2 sequences are SQVTM and ANQGSEA. The CDR3 spans 11 residues. Here the CDR3 reads CSVTPAGGYTF. CDR3 bases: TGCAGCGTGACACCCGCAGGTGGCTACACCTTC.

The rearrangement uses TRBV4-1 and TRBJ2-7; 10 nucleotides line up with TRBD1. Germline lookup yields CDR1 MGHRA and CDR2 YSYEKL. CDR3 size: 16 residues. Trimming cost V 1 base and J 4 bases; bases outside gene matches: 7. The CDR3 DNA is TGCGCCAGCAGCCAAGGGCTGACAGGGGGCCGGTACGAGCAGTACTTC. Translation: CASSQGLTGGRYEQYF.

The rearrangement uses TRBV20-1 and TRBJ2-7, with D perhaps given as TRBD1 or TRBD2 (5 bases each). Germline assignment: CDR1 DFQATT and CDR2 SNEGSKA (reference sequence). The CDR3 consists of 14 residues. V was shortened by 0 bases and J by 5 bases, with 14 bases between the two germline ends. CDR3 protein: CSAREDGDQDEQYF. CDR3 in DNA: TGCAGTGCTAGAGAAGACGGGGACCAGGACGAGCAGTACTTC.

This clonotype occurred a few times. The rearrangement joins TRBV3-1 to TRBJ2-1, with 7 bases that match TRBD1. The CDR3 has 13 amino acids. Germline trimming cut 5 bases from V and 7 bases from J; bases unmatched to any gene: 5. Germline V CDR1 and CDR2: LGHDT, YNNKEL (reference sequence). The CDR3 DNA follows: TGTGCCAGCAGCTTCGGACAGGTTAATGAGCAGTTCTTC. Protein: CASSFGQVNEQFF.